The clone carrying this T cell receptor beta chain was seen repeatedly, ten times or more. As yet, its antigen is unknown. This sample stems from a study of CD8 T cells in ankylosing spondylitis. Whole-study results and caveats: As reported, disease-linked clones showed significant enrichment in matched ankylosing spondylitis synovial fluid.

Each CDR3 protein is one row after TCRdb ran MiXCR on the 5' RACE reads. The table has tens of thousands of distinct CDR3 sequences, 27% seen once. The CDR3 runs to 13 residues. V was trimmed by 1 base and J by 0 bases, leaving 1 base between them. In germline, CDR1 is SGHRS, CDR2 YFSETQ. Sequencing input: blood, either unsorted or a sorted T cell fraction (not recorded which). This sequence joins TRBV5-1 and TRBJ2-2; D is unclear. The TCR sequence derives from a male donor with ankylosing spondylitis or in good health (not recorded which). The CDR3, as DNA: TGCGCCAGCAGCTTGCCGAACACCGGGGAGCTGTTTTTT. It codes for CASSLPNTGELFF.